One and the same sample provided the 9 T cell receptor beta chains below, sequenced in a study of blood T cell repertoires in COVID-19. The assay was immunoSEQ multiplex PCR, and TCRdb's table has in-frame clones only and misses some. The table includes 65,000 to 90,000 clones, approximately 80% detected once. Sequencing was done on a sample of peripheral blood. These receptors were collected from a man at least 80 years old with active or convalescent COVID-19.

The chain uses TRBV3-1 (or the pseudogene TRBV3-2) and TRBJ1-5, with unresolved D. Germline V gives CDR1 LGHDT, CDR2 YNNKEL (reference sequence). Trimming took 0 bases from V and 4 from J, leaving 10 bases between them. There are 15 residues in the CDR3. Here the CDR3 DNA reads TGTGCCAGCAGCCAAGATCTTCTCCCTAATCAGCCCCAGCATTTT. Translating it yields CASSQDLLPNQPQHF.

The chain employs TRBV19 and TRBJ2-1, with 10 bases matching TRBD1. CDR1 and CDR2 (germline): LNHDA, SQIVND (reference sequence). The CDR3 consists of 13 residues. Losses at the gene ends were 9 bases for V and 5 bases for J; bases not matched to a gene: 4. The CDR3 nucleotides are TGTGCCAGCCGGGACAGGGGAAACAATGAGCAGTTCTTC. Its protein product is CASRDRGNNEQFF.

This chain uses TRBV7-8 with TRBJ2-7; tentatively, D is TRBD1 (5 bases). The CDR3 spans 12 residues. Germline V gives CDR1 SGHVS, CDR2 FQNEAQ. With 3 bases removed from V and 3 bases from J, the gap between germline ends came to 6 bases. CDR3 DNA: TGTGCCAGCAGCTTCCAGGGCTACGAGCAGTACTTC. Amino acid sequence: CASSFQGYEQYF.

The chain has TRBV12-3 or TRBV12-4 and TRBJ2-5, with D unclear. The CDR3 totals 13 residues. V dropped 3 bases and J dropped 2 bases, with 7 bases sitting between them. The CDR3: CASSFLAQETQYF. The CDR3 nucleotides read TGTGCCAGCAGTTTCTTAGCTCAAGAGACCCAGTACTTC.

The J gene is TRBJ2-5, the V gene TRBV7-2, with D perhaps matching TRBD2 (6 bases). Trimming left V 3 bases short and J 3 bases short, with 14 bases between. The CDR3 covers 15 residues. In germline, CDR1 is SGHTA, CDR2 FQGNSA. CDR3 protein: CASSFGGRGEETQYF. In DNA form, the CDR3 reads TGTGCCAGCAGCTTCGGAGGGAGAGGAGAAGAGACCCAGTACTTC.

V usage is TRBV21-1 and J usage is TRBJ2-3; the D call of TRBD2 is as the table states it, not checked on the DNA. TRBV21-1 is tagged as a pseudogene. The CDR3 has 13 amino acids. The CDR3 sequence is CASSPPWEMAQYF. As DNA, the CDR3 is TGTGCCAGCAGCCCTCCTTGGGAGATGGCGCAGTATTTT.

The chain carries TRBV7-6 and TRBJ2-1, with 14 bases aligning to TRBD2. Germline V lookup: CDR1 SGHVS, CDR2 FNYEAQ. V dropped 5 bases and J dropped 10; count of bases not matched to a gene: 7. The CDR3 spans 15 residues. The CDR3 is CASSLEGLAGAEQFF. CDR3 coding DNA: TGTGCCAGCAGCCTCGAGGGACTAGCGGGAGCCGAGCAGTTCTTC.

This clone has a single count. The J gene is TRBJ1-1, the V gene TRBV4-2, with 9 bases identical to TRBD1. With 4 bases clipped from V and 3 bases from J, the junction kept 9 bases outside the gene matches. This CDR3 is 16 amino acids long. CDR1 LGHNA and CDR2 YNFKEQ come from the germline V gene. The CDR3 sequence: CASSPVQGASDTEAFF. DNA for the CDR3: TGTGCCAGCAGCCCGGTACAGGGGGCGTCCGACACTGAAGCTTTCTTT.

The chain joins TRBV4-1 to TRBJ1-6, with 8 nucleotides matching TRBD1. With 1 base clipped from V and 10 bases from J, the junction kept 9 bases outside the gene matches. The CDR3 is 16 residues long. Germline V gives CDR1 MGHRA, CDR2 YSYEKL. CDR3 protein: CASSQGLAGGRSPLHF. As DNA, the CDR3 is TGCGCCAGCAGCCAAGGGCTAGCAGGGGGCAGATCACCCCTCCACTTT.